This passage covers 3 T cell receptor beta chains from one sample sequenced in a study of T cell repertoires in cytomegalovirus infection. Their cognate antigens are unknown. MiXCR, run by TCRdb on the reads, gives a single entry per CDR3 protein. Counted here are around 900,000 distinct CDR3 sequences, roughly 31% occurring once; the ten biggest clones make up about 14%. The specimen comprised cultured CD8+ T cells from PBMCs, sampled from culture after CMV antigen stimulation. The receptors derive from a human donor in good health (CMV status not recorded). Some clones in this sample may be carry-over from other donors' samples.

This clonotype was seen only a few times. The genes are TRBV27 and TRBJ2-3, with 8 bases that match TRBD2. CDR1 and CDR2 from the germline V gene are MNHEY and SMNVEV (reference sequence). After removal of 7 bases from V and 1 base from J, the junction contained 1 base not matched to a gene. The CDR3 extends over 13 amino acids. The CDR3 here is CASTAGGTDTQYF. The CDR3, as DNA: TGTGCCAGCACAGCGGGGGGCACAGATACGCAGTATTTT.

This clonotype was recorded many times. The chain combines TRBV6-1 with TRBJ2-1; TRBD2 is a possible D gene (7 bases). The CDR3 loop spans 16 amino acids. V was trimmed by 2 bases and J by 2 bases, leaving 13 bases between them. Germline CDR1 is MNHNS and CDR2 is SASEGT. The CDR3 sequence is CASSEYVGGAYNEQFF. The CDR3 DNA sequence: TGTGCCAGCAGTGAATACGTAGGGGGGGCCTACAATGAGCAGTTCTTC.

The rearrangement joins TRBV27 to TRBJ2-3; possibly TRBD1 or TRBD2 for D (5 bases each). Between the trimmed V and J ends, which lost 7 bases and 4 bases, there was a span of 6 bases. The V gene's germline CDR1 is MNHEY and CDR2 SMNVEV (reference sequence). The CDR3 contains 11 residues. The CDR3 region is CASMGADTQYF. The DNA of the CDR3 is TGTGCCAGCATGGGGGCAGATACGCAGTATTTT.